This T cell receptor (beta chain) was documented in a study of blood T cell repertoires in COVID-19 (dated by TCRdb to about 2020). Context from the whole study: The collaborator samples originated in the United States, Italy and Spain and spanned the acute and convalescent phases of COVID-19. The sample metadata nearly always contained a de-identified subject ID, COVID-19 status, age in years and sex. The prospective study material was composed of cDNA or gDNA derived from T cells, B-cell-depleted T cells, or PBMCs. Subjects who had been exposed to COVID-19, were actively infected with it, or had recovered from it provided the deeply sampled blood TCRbeta repertoires that made up the dataset. HLA class I and class II types, where available, came from metadata supplied by the sample provider rather than from assay-based typing. The samples were drawn from the first 160 participants of the ongoing ImmuneRACE study and from 1,200 or so subjects provided by 6 global collaborators. The repertoires were released in a freely available public database intended as a resource for research on the immune response to SARS-CoV-2. Study-wide findings and limitations: Clinical and demographic metadata were provided uncurated, with the amount varying by source and participant.

Participants in the prospective study were aged about 18 to 95 years, lived in approximately 26 United States geographic areas, and enrolled through a virtual design. In the prospective study, participants were assigned to cohorts based on the clinical history participants reported in a screening survey and a study questionnaire. For ImmuneRACE Cohort 3, a participant was defined as recovered based on two consecutive negative NP/OP PCR tests, clearance by a healthcare professional, or resolution of symptoms. Each participant in the prospective study had whole blood, serum and a nasopharyngeal or oropharyngeal swab collected by mobile phlebotomists. Over an approximately 2-month period, participants in the prospective study had the option of providing additional blood draws and questionnaires. Blood samples from the prospective study were shipped frozen or at room temperature prior to DNA extraction.

CDR1 and CDR2 were assigned from the germline V gene (reference sequence) as GTSNPN and SVGIG. From its cysteine to its phenylalanine, the CDR3 spans 13 amino acids. Kept here is only the CDR3 DNA, which spans 39 bases and is read in frame from base 1. V and J lose 5 bases and 4 bases, and a span of 14 bases separates them. As concerns this clone: No antigen is known for it. Within one base of it there is no much larger clone, and no base qualities were kept.

The immunoSEQ Assay, a bias-controlled multiplex PCR, was used to amplify TCRbeta CDR3 regions from genomic DNA. As for how the authors treated the data: Nucleated cell counts per sample were estimated from amplification of reference gene primers within the assay. To quantify the absolute abundance of each unique TCRbeta CDR3 rearrangement, sequence reads were collapsed and filtered. For each sample, productive Simpson clonality was calculated as the square root of Simpson's diversity index over productive rearrangements. Sourced from immuneACCESS, this table was stored by TCRdb with only in-frame sequences that have V and J called. A share of the clones is absent; for the studies checked, an unresolved V gene accounts for under half, and the remainder has no known explanation. Clone size and V and J calls were adopted from that table, with D and trimming inferred from the DNA. The sample table records approximately 170,000 clones; roughly 80% of these occur just once. In total, the top ten clones hold about an eighth of the sample.

This receptor was obtained from a man aged 45-60 years who had recovered from COVID-19. Sequenced: PBMCs or T cells enriched from blood (not recorded which). The chain is made from TRBV30 and TRBJ1-2; the D gene remains uncertain. CDR3 reads: CAWSTVAPYGYTF. The nucleotide sequence is TGTGCCTGGTCTACCGTCGCCCCCTATGGCTACACCTTC.